The 30 T cell receptor beta chains below all came from one sample that was sequenced in a study of beta chain features in type 1 diabetes. Of the isolated RNA, all was reverse transcribed, and so the sequenced material was expressed TCRB transcripts. Profiling relied on immunoSEQ multiplex PCR, and the TCRdb table lists in-frame clones only, not all of them. There are more than 150,000 clones in the sample; roughly 9% occur only once, and 0.7% lies in the top ten. Whole-study results and caveats: Among patients with Type 1 diabetes, TCRB CDR3s were moderately but significantly shorter in every one of the four CD4+ subsets.

Antigens for these TCRs are unknown. The source material was central memory CD4+ T cells from blood. These receptors came from a woman aged 25 to 45 with type 1 diabetes.

This clone has a handful of counts. The rearrangement links TRBV18 to TRBJ2-7, with D perhaps matching TRBD1 (6 bases). Trimming removed 5 bases from V and 2 bases from J, with 19 bases in between. CDR1 and CDR2 from the germline V gene are KGHSH and LQKENI. This CDR3 comprises 16 residues. The CDR3 coding sequence is TGTGCCAGCTCATCACTCGGACAGAAACAGACCTACGAGCAGTACTTC. Translated: CASSSLGQKQTYEQYF. Drawing the rest from reference TRBV18 and TRBJ2-7, the complete variable domain is NAGVMQNPRHLVRRRGQEARLRCSPMKGHSHVYWYRQLPEEGLKFMVYLQKENIIDESGMPKERFSAEFPKEGPSILRIQQVVRGDSAAYFCASSSLGQKQTYEQYFGPGTRLTVT.

V usage is TRBV15 and J usage is TRBJ2-1; TRBD1 matches 8 bases. With V trimmed by 1 base and J by 7 bases, 9 bases remained unmatched. The germline gives CDR1 LNHNV, CDR2 YYDKDF (reference sequence). CDR3 size: 16 residues. The CDR3: CATSRGPGQAGNEQFF. DNA of the CDR3: TGTGCCACCAGCAGAGGACCGGGACAGGCGGGGAATGAGCAGTTCTTC.

In its sample, this clone was seen a few times. The J gene is TRBJ2-1, the V gene TRBV7-9; 9 nucleotides line up with TRBD2. The CDR3 runs to 15 residues. Losses at the gene ends were 6 bases for V and 1 base for J; bases not matched to a gene: 4. The germline V gene has CDR1 SEHNR and CDR2 FQNEAQ (reference sequence). CDR3 nucleotides: TGTGCCAGCAGGACTAGCGGCAGTTCCTACAATGAGCAGTTCTTC. This encodes CASRTSGSSYNEQFF.

This clone was counted a few times. The chain couples TRBV30 to TRBJ2-7; 8 nucleotides match TRBD2. CDR1 is GTSNPN, CDR2 SVGIG, per germline (reference sequence). The CDR3 loop spans 14 amino acids. Trimming at V came to 2 bases and at J to 2 bases, leaving 5 bases not matched to a gene. For the CDR3, the DNA is TGTGCCTGGAGTCTGGGACTAGGGACCTACGAGCAGTACTTC. Protein sequence: CAWSLGLGTYEQYF. The full variable domain, with the rest looked up from reference TRBV30 and TRBJ2-7, is SQTIHQWPATLVQPVGSPLSLECTVEGTSNPNLYWYRQAAGRGLQLLFYSVGIGQISSEVPQNLSASRPQDRQFILSSKKLLLSDSGFYLCAWSLGLGTYEQYFGPGTRLTVT.

This clone was found a few times. The V call is TRBV28, the J call TRBJ2-3; TRBD2 matches at 13 bases. Looked up from germline, CDR1 is MDHEN and CDR2 is SYDVKM. V gave up 4 bases and J gave up 0 bases; unmatched junction bases: 7. There are 18 residues in the CDR3. CDR3 in amino acids: CASSSHTSGRGSTDTQYF. The CDR3 bases are TGTGCCAGCAGTTCACATACTAGCGGGAGGGGGAGCACAGATACGCAGTATTTT.

This clone was counted between two and nine times. The rearrangement uses TRBV6-6 and TRBJ2-3; the match to TRBD2 covers 8 bases. With 4 bases clipped from V and 2 bases from J, the junction kept 5 bases outside the gene matches. CDR3 length equals 15 residues. CDR1 and CDR2 (germline): MNHNY, SVGAGI (reference sequence). The CDR3 loop is CASSSLAESTDTQYF. The CDR3 region has the DNA TGTGCCAGCAGTTCACTAGCGGAATCCACAGATACGCAGTATTTT.

The chain combines TRBV11-2 with TRBJ2-1; 12 nucleotides agree with TRBD2. The CDR3 runs 15 residues. The V and J ends lost 5 bases and 10 bases, in that order; junction bases with no gene match: 9. Germline V CDR1 and CDR2: SGHAT, FQNNGV. The CDR3 nucleotides read TGTGCCAGCAGCCGTCGGGCTAGCGGGAGGGAGGAGCAGTTCTTC. Encoded protein: CASSRRASGREEQFF.

This clone was recorded a few times. The rearrangement links TRBV5-1 to TRBJ1-1; D remains ambiguous. The CDR3 runs 14 residues. V was trimmed by 0 bases and J by 11 bases, leaving 17 bases between them. Germline-derived CDR1 and CDR2 are SGHRS and YFSETQ. DNA of the CDR3: TGCGCCAGCAGCTTGGAGAGCTATTCGCCGGAGGCTTTCTTT. It yields the protein CASSLESYSPEAFF.

The V and J genes are TRBV25-1 and TRBJ1-1, with TRBD1 matching 7 bases. Germline V gene data show CDR1 as MGHDK and CDR2 as SYGVNS. This CDR3 has 17 amino acids. The ends lost 2 bases at V and 1 base at J; junction bases unmatched: 10. The CDR3 reads CASSELEGARANTEAFF. The CDR3 DNA reads TGTGCCAGCAGTGAACTAGAGGGGGCGAGGGCGAACACTGAAGCTTTCTTT.

This clone has a handful of counts. The V and J genes are TRBV5-4 and TRBJ2-7; 11 bases are a match to TRBD2. After removal of 0 bases from V and 3 bases from J, the junction contained 5 bases not matched to a gene. The CDR3 consists of 16 residues. The germline gives CDR1 SGHNT, CDR2 YYREEE (reference sequence). CDR3 amino acids: CASSLEVAGGYYEQYF. DNA of the CDR3: TGTGCCAGCAGCTTGGAGGTAGCGGGGGGGTACTACGAGCAGTACTTC. The variable domain in full, with the rest retrieved from reference TRBV5-4 and TRBJ2-7, is ETGVTQSPTHLIKTRGQQVTLRCSSQSGHNTVSWYQQALGQGPQFIFQYYREEENGRGNFPPRFSGLQFPNYSSELNVNALELDDSALYLCASSLEVAGGYYEQYFGPGTRLTVT.

This clone has a handful of counts. Written as DNA, the CDR3 is TGTGCCAGTAGTATGACTTTACAAGAGACCCAGTACTTC. It specifies CASSMTLQETQYF. The rearrangement joins TRBV19 to TRBJ2-5; D gene uncertain. The germline V gene encodes CDR1 LNHDA and CDR2 SQIVND (reference sequence). The CDR3 spans 13 residues. Trimming removed 3 bases at V and 2 bases at J, with 7 bases between. The full variable domain, its missing parts supplied by reference TRBV19 and TRBJ2-5, is DGGITQSPKYLFRKEGQNVTLSCEQNLNHDAMYWYRQDPGQGLRLIYYSQIVNDFQKGDIAEGYSVSREKKESFPLTVTSAQKNPTAFYLCASSMTLQETQYFGPGTRLLVL.

This chain connects TRBV7-3 to TRBJ2-1; 7 bases map to TRBD1. The ends lost 3 bases at V and 6 bases at J; junction bases unmatched: 2. Germline V gives CDR1 SGHTA, CDR2 FQGTGA. The CDR3 length is 13 residues. DNA for the CDR3: TGTGCCAGCAGCTTTGACAGGGCCAATGAGCAGTTCTTC. As protein: CASSFDRANEQFF.

The sample holds a few counts of this clone. The CDR3 protein is CAISTSGRLSNEQFF. CDR3 bases: TGTGCCATCAGTACTAGCGGGAGACTTAGCAATGAGCAGTTCTTC. The chain uses TRBV10-3 and TRBJ2-1; 11 bases fit TRBD2. Looked up from germline, CDR1 is ENHRY and CDR2 is SYGVKD. Trimming at V came to 5 bases and at J to 6 bases, leaving 6 bases not matched to a gene. This CDR3 has 15 residues.

This clone came up a few times. The chain recombines TRBV9 with TRBJ2-7; a weak D match, TRBD2 (5 bases). The CDR3 is 16 amino acids. Germline CDR1 SGDLS, CDR2 YYNGEE. Trimming removed 4 bases from V and 1 base from J, with 18 bases in between. CDR3 region: CASSSKAGQTSYEQYF. The CDR3, as DNA: TGTGCCAGCAGCTCCAAGGCGGGCCAAACATCCTACGAGCAGTACTTC.

This clone was detected a few times. This chain joins TRBV28 and TRBJ2-2; tentatively, D is TRBD1 (6 bases). The V gene's germline CDR1 is MDHEN and CDR2 SYDVKM. This CDR3 is built from 15 residues. V gave up 11 bases and J gave up 1 base, with 17 bases separating them. The CDR3 region is CAADPTGQNTGELFF. The CDR3 DNA is TGTGCCGCGGATCCGACAGGACAGAACACCGGGGAGCTGTTTTTT.

This clone was observed a handful of times. The rearrangement uses TRBV5-8 and TRBJ1-2, with TRBD1 as a possible D gene (5 bases). Germline V gene lookup returns CDR1 SGHTS and CDR2 YDEGEE. CDR3 length equals 15 residues. V was pared by 4 bases and J by 4 bases, with 17 bases between. The CDR3 DNA follows: TGTGCCAGCAGCCCCGAGCCAGGGTTAGCCTATGGCTACACCTTC. The encoded protein is CASSPEPGLAYGYTF.

V usage is TRBV7-8 and J usage is TRBJ2-6; no definite D call. Trimming left V 5 bases short and J 0 bases short, with 8 bases between. The germline V gene encodes CDR1 SGHVS and CDR2 FQNEAQ. The CDR3 has 15 residues. The CDR3 DNA reads TGTGCCAGCAGCGTTAGACTCTCTGGGGCCAACGTCCTGACTTTC. Its translation: CASSVRLSGANVLTF.

This clone was recorded at least ten times. The rearrangement uses TRBV29-1 and TRBJ2-3; D is perhaps TRBD1 (6 bases). Germline V lookup: CDR1 SQVTM, CDR2 ANQGSEA. The V end was cut by 4 bases, the J end by 4 bases, with 12 bases between. The CDR3 runs to 13 residues. The CDR3 region has the DNA TGCAGCGTTGTACGCAGGGGTGCAGATACGCAGTATTTT. This gives the protein CSVVRRGADTQYF.

In its sample, this clone was seen a few times. The rearrangement links TRBV28 to TRBJ2-3, with TRBD2 matching over 9 bases. The CDR3 is 17 amino acids. Per germline, CDR1 MDHEN and CDR2 SYDVKM. V lost 6 bases to trimming and J lost 2 bases; unmatched junction nucleotides: 12. The CDR3 loop reads CASSGNKRGDYTDTQYF. In nucleotides, the CDR3 is TGTGCCAGCAGCGGCAACAAGCGGGGGGACTACACAGATACGCAGTATTTT.

This chain joins TRBV28 and TRBJ1-1; D not certain. CDR1 MDHEN and CDR2 SYDVKM come from the germline V gene. The CDR3 runs 13 residues. V lost 6 bases, J lost 8 bases, and 16 bases lay in between. The CDR3 DNA is TGTGCCAGCAGAGTCGGCGGGCGACGAGAAGCTTTCTTT. Residues: CASRVGGRREAFF.

This clone was seen a handful of times. The rearrangement links TRBV7-9 to TRBJ2-3; 9 bases line up with TRBD2. The CDR3 loop spans 15 amino acids. From germline, CDR1 is SEHNR and CDR2 FQNEAQ (reference sequence). V gave up 5 bases and J gave up 4 bases; unmatched junction bases: 7. The CDR3 spells CASSLNSGRADTQYF. CDR3 DNA sequence: TGTGCCAGCAGCCTAAATAGCGGGAGAGCAGATACGCAGTATTTT.

The chain recombines TRBV5-1 with TRBJ1-3; D gene uncertain. Germline loops: CDR1 SGHRS, CDR2 YFSETQ. The ends were cut back, 7 bases at V and 2 bases at J, with 13 bases in the middle. The CDR3 is 14 amino acids. Here the CDR3 reads CASCDTGAGNTIYF. The DNA of the CDR3 is TGCGCCAGCTGTGATACGGGTGCTGGAAACACCATATATTTT.

This rearrangement joins TRBV27 to TRBJ2-3, with 7 nucleotides matching TRBD1. J lost 3 bases, V lost 7 bases, and 4 bases had no gene match. Germline CDR1 is MNHEY and CDR2 is SMNVEV (reference sequence). CDR3 length: 13 residues. The CDR3 loop reads CASKKTGTDTQYF. CDR3 coding DNA: TGTGCCAGCAAGAAGACAGGGACAGATACGCAGTATTTT.

This clone was detected only a few times. V gene TRBV28 combines with J gene TRBJ2-7; 11 bases map to TRBD2. Germline-derived CDR1 and CDR2 are MDHEN and SYDVKM. This CDR3 comprises 15 residues. V was clipped by 6 bases and J by 2 bases; unmatched bases: 6. CDR3 coding DNA: TGTGCCAGCAGCGTCACTAGCGGGGGCACCTACGAGCAGTACTTC. It specifies CASSVTSGGTYEQYF.

The chain has TRBV5-1 and TRBJ2-2; TRBD1 might be the D (5 bases). Germline lookup yields CDR1 SGHRS and CDR2 YFSETQ. The ends were cut back, 0 bases at V and 5 bases at J, with 11 bases in the middle. The CDR3 has 15 residues. The CDR3 region is CASSLVTGSTGELFF. In nucleotides, the CDR3 is TGCGCCAGCAGCTTGGTTACAGGATCGACCGGGGAGCTGTTTTTT.

The V call is TRBV2, the J call TRBJ1-5; D not certain. CDR1 SNHLY and CDR2 FYNNEI come from the germline V gene. This CDR3 is 14 amino acids long. Deletions cut 6 bases from V and 0 bases from J, with 9 bases between. CDR3 DNA: TGTGCCAGCAGGGTATCAGATAGCAATCAGCCCCAGCATTTT. It specifies CASRVSDSNQPQHF.

The rearrangement links TRBV6-5 to TRBJ2-1; 7 nucleotides match TRBD2. Germline V CDR1 and CDR2: MNHEY, SVGAGI. Germline trimming cut 6 bases from V and 2 bases from J; bases unmatched to any gene: 7. CDR3 length: 15 amino acids. As DNA, the CDR3 is TGTGCCAGCAGACCCCTAGCGGAGCCCTACAATGAGCAGTTCTTC. This codes for CASRPLAEPYNEQFF.

This clone was counted a few times. This chain joins TRBV28 and TRBJ2-3; TRBD2 aligns across 7 bases. The V and J ends lost 6 bases and 2 bases, in that order; junction bases with no gene match: 5. CDR1 is MDHEN and CDR2 is SYDVKM in the germline V gene. The CDR3 contains 14 residues. The CDR3 nucleotides are TGTGCCAGCAGCCCCGGGACTACCACAGATACGCAGTATTTT. Protein: CASSPGTTTDTQYF.

This clone was counted a few times. The chain employs TRBV2 and TRBJ1-2; D may be TRBD1 (6 bases). V shed 5 bases and J shed 7 bases, with 11 bases lying between them. This CDR3 contains 12 residues. Germline CDR1 SNHLY, CDR2 FYNNEI. The CDR3 DNA reads TGTGCCAGCAGTCTTACAGGGTCTGGCTACACCTTC. Translation: CASSLTGSGYTF.

This clone was detected a few times. The chain has TRBV4-1 and TRBJ2-7; 8 nucleotides line up with TRBD1. The ends lost 6 bases at V and 2 bases at J; junction bases unmatched: 3. Germline V gene sequence: CDR1 MGHRA, CDR2 YSYEKL. The CDR3 runs 13 residues. CDR3 sequence: CASSRQGPYEQYF. The CDR3 bases are TGCGCCAGCAGTAGACAGGGGCCCTACGAGCAGTACTTC.